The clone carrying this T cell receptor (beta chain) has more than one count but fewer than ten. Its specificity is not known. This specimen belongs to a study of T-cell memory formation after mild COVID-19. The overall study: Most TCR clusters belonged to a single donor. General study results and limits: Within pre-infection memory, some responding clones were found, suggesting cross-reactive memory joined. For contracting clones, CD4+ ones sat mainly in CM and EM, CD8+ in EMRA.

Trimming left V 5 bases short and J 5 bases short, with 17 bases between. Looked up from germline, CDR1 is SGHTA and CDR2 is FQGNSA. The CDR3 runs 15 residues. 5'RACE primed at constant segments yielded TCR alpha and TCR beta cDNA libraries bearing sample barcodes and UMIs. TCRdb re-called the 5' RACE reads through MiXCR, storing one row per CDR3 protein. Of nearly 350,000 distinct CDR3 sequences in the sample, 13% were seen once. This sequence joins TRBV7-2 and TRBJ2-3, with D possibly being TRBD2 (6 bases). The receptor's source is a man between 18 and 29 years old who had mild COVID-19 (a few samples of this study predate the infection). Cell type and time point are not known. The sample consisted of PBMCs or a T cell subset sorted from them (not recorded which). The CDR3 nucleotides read TGTGCCAGCAGCGCGTGGGGGTCGGGGGAAGATACGCAGTATTTT. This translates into CASSAWGSGEDTQYF.